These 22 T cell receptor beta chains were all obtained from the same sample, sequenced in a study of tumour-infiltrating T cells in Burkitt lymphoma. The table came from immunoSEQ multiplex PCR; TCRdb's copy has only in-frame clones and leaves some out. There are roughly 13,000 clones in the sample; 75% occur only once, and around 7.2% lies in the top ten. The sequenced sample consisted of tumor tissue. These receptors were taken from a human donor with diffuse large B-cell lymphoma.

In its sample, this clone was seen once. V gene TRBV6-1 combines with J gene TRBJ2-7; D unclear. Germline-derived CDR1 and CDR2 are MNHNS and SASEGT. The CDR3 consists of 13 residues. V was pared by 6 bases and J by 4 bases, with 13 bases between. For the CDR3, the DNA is TGTGCCAGCAGATGGTCCAGGACGTACGAGCAGTACGTC. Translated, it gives CASRWSRTYEQYV.

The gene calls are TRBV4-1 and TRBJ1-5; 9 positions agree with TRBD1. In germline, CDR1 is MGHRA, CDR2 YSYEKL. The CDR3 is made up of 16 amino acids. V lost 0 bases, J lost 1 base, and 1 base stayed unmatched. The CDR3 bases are TGCGCCAGCAGCCAAGAACAGGGGGCAAGCAATCAGCCCCAGCATTTT. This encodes CASSQEQGASNQPQHF.

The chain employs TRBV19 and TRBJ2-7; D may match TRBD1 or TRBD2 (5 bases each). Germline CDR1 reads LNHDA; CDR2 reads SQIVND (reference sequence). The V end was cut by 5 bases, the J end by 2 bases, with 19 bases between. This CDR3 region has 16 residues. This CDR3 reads CASSPNFGGLAYEQYF. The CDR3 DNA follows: TGTGCCAGTAGTCCCAATTTTGGGGGATTGGCCTACGAGCAGTACTTC.

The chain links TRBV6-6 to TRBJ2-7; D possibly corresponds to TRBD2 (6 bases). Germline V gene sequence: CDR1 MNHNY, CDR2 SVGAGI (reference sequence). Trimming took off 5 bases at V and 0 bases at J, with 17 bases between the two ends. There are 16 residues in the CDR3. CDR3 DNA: TGTGCCAGCAGTCTTCTCGGGAGCCCCATCTCCTACGAGCAGTACTTC. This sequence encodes CASSLLGSPISYEQYF.

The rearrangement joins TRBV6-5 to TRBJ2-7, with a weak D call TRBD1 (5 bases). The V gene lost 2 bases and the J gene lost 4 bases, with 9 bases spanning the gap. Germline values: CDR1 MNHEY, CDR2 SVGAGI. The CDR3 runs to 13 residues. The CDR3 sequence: CASSYGRGYEQYV. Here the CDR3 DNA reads TGTGCCAGCAGTTACGGAAGGGGTTACGAGCAGTACGTC.

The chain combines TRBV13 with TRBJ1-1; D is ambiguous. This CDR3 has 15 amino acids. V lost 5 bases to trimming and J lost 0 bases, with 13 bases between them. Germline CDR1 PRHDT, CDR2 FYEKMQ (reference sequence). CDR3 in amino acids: CASSQEHGMNTEAFF. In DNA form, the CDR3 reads TGTGCCAGCAGCCAAGAACATGGAATGAACACTGAAGCTTTCTTT. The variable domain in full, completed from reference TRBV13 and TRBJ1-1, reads AAGVIQSPRHLIKEKRETATLKCYPIPRHDTVYWYQQGPGQDPQFLISFYEKMQSDKGSIPDRFSAQQFSDYHSELNMSSLELGDSALYFCASSQEHGMNTEAFFGQGTRLTVV.

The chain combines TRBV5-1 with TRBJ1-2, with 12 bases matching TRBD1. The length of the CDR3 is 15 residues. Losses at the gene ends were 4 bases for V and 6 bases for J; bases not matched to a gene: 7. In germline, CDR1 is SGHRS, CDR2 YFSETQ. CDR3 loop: CASSVGTGGLHGYTF. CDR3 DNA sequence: TGCGCCAGCAGCGTGGGGACAGGGGGCCTCCATGGCTACACCTTC.

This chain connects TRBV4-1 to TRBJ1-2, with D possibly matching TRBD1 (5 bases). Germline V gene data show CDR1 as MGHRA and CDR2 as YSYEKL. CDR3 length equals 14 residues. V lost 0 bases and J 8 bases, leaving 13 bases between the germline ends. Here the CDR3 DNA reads TGCGCCAGCAGCCAAGATTGGGGACTCAGGGGCTACACCTTC. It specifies CASSQDWGLRGYTF.

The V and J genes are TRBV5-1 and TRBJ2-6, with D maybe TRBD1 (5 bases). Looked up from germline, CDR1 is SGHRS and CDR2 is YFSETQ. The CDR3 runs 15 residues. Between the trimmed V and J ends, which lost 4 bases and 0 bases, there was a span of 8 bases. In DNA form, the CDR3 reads TGCGCCAGCAGCCCGGACAACTCTGGGGCCAACGTCCTGACTTTC. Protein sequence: CASSPDNSGANVLTF.

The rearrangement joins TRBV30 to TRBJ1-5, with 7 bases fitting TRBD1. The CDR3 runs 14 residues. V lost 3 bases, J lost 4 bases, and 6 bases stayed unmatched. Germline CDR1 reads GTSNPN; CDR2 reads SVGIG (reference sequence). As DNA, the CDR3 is TGTGCCTGGAGCCAGGGACAGTTAAATCAGCCCCAGCATTTT. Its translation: CAWSQGQLNQPQHF.

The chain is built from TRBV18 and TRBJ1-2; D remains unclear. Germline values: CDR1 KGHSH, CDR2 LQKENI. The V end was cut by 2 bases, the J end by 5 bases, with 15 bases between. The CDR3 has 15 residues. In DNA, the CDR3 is TGTGCCAGCTCACCAGTCTCCCCGACGCCTTATGGCTACACCTTC. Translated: CASSPVSPTPYGYTF.

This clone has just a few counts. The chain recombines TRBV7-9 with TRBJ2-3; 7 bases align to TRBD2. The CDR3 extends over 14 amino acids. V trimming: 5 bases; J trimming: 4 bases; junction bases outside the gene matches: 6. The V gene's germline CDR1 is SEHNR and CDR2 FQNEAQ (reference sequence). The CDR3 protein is CASSNREEPDTQYF. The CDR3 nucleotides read TGTGCCAGCAGCAACCGGGAGGAACCAGATACGCAGTATTTT.

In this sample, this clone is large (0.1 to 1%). CDR3 bases: TGTGCCAGCAGCTTCGGCTGGGGAGTTGCTGAAGCTTTCTTT. This codes for CASSFGWGVAEAFF. This chain joins TRBV7-2 and TRBJ1-1; D remains ambiguous. The CDR3 is 14 amino acids. The germline gives CDR1 SGHTA, CDR2 FQGNSA. Trimming cost V 3 bases and J 6 bases, with 14 bases left between them.

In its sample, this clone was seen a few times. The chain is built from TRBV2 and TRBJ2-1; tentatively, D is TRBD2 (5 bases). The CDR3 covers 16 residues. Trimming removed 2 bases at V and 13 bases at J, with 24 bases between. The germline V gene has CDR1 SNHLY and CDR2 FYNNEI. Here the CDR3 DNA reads TGTGCCAGCAGTGAATTTTGGGCTAGCCCCCAGCGTCGACAGTTCTTC. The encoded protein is CASSEFWASPQRRQFF.

CDR3 DNA: TGCGCCAGCAGCCCTATGGGGGGTTTAGAGACCCAGTACTTC. This encodes CASSPMGGLETQYF. The J gene is TRBJ2-5, the V gene TRBV5-1; a possible D gene is TRBD2 (6 bases). CDR1 is SGHRS, CDR2 YFSETQ, per germline. The V end lost 4 bases, the J end lost 4 bases, and 14 bases lay between the germline ends. This CDR3 is built from 14 residues.

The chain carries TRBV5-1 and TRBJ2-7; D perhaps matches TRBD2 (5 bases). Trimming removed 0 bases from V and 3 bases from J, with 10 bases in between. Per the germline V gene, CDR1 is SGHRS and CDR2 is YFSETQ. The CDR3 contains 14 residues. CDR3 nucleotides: TGCGCCAGCAGCTTGGGGCTAGCCAACTACGAGCAGTACTTC. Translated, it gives CASSLGLANYEQYF.

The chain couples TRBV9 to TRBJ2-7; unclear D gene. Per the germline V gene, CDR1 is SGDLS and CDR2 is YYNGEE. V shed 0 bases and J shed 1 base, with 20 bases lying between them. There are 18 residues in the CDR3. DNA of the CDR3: TGTGCCAGCAGCGTAGCTCCGACGAGTACAGATGGGTCCTACGAGCAGTACTTC. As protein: CASSVAPTSTDGSYEQYF.

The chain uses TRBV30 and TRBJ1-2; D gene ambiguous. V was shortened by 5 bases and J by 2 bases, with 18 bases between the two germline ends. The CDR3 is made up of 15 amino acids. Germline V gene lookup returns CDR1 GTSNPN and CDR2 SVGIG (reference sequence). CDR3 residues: CAWWISTAPNYGYTF. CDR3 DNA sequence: TGTGCCTGGTGGATCTCTACGGCGCCAAACTATGGCTACACCTTC.

The CDR3 coding sequence is TGTGCCAGCAGCGGGGGTAGCGGGGCCTACAATGAGCAGTTCTTC. Encoded protein: CASSGGSGAYNEQFF. The genes are TRBV5-5 and TRBJ2-1, with 8 nucleotides matching TRBD2. This CDR3 region has 15 residues. V shed 4 bases, J shed 2 bases, and the junction held 5 bases outside the gene matches. Germline V gives CDR1 SGHKS, CDR2 YYEKEE (reference sequence). Supplemented by reference TRBV5-5 and TRBJ2-1, the full variable domain reads DAGVTQSPTHLIKTRGQQVTLRCSPISGHKSVSWYQQVLGQGPQFIFQYYEKEERGRGNFPDRFSARQFPNYSSELNVNALLLGDSALYLCASSGGSGAYNEQFFGPGTRLTVL.

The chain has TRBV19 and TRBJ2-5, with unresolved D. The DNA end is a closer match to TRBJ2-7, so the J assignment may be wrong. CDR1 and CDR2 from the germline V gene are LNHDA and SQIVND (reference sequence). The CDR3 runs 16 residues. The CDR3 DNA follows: TGTGCCAGTAGTATAGGGCCCCGCGGCTCCCTCTACGAGCAGTACTTC. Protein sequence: CASSIGPRGSLYEQYF.

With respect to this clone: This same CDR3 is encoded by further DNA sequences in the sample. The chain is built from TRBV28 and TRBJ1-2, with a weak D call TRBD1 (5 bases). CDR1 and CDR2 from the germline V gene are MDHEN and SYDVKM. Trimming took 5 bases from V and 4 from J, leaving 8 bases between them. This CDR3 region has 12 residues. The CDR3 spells CASSDRGYGYTF. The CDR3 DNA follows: TGTGCCAGCAGTGACAGAGGCTATGGCTACACCTTC.

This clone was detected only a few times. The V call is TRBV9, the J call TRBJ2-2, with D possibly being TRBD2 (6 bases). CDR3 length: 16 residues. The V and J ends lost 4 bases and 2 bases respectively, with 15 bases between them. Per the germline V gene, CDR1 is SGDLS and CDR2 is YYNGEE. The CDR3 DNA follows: TGTGCCAGCAGCCCCCAAGCGGGTTTCAACACCGGGGAGCTGTTTTTT. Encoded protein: CASSPQAGFNTGELFF.